What follows is one TCR beta chain and its context. Its antigen is currently unknown. PCR primers comprised 60 Vbeta and 13 Jbeta primers. Produced via immunoSEQ multiplex PCR; TCRdb's table is partial and in-frame only. The sample carries some 100,000 clones, about 70% recorded once. V was cut by 1 base and J by 2 bases, with 12 bases left in between. Germline V lookup: CDR1 MDHEN, CDR2 SYDVKM. This CDR3 is 16 amino acids long. The data stem from a study of cytomegalovirus exposure and HLA in healthy donors. General study points: In a later analysis, V- and J-gene trimming of beta chains associated with a DCLRE1C missense variant, replicated independently. Per published reports, the classifier diagnosed cytomegalovirus status with high specificity and sensitivity.

Input material: PBMCs. J is TRBJ2-1 and V is TRBV28; D not certain. The sequence was collected from a woman under 30 in good health and CMV-seropositive. Here the CDR3 DNA reads TGTGCCAGCAGTTTATTTAAGCTAGATCCCTACAATGAGCAGTTCTTC. Translation gives CASSLFKLDPYNEQFF.